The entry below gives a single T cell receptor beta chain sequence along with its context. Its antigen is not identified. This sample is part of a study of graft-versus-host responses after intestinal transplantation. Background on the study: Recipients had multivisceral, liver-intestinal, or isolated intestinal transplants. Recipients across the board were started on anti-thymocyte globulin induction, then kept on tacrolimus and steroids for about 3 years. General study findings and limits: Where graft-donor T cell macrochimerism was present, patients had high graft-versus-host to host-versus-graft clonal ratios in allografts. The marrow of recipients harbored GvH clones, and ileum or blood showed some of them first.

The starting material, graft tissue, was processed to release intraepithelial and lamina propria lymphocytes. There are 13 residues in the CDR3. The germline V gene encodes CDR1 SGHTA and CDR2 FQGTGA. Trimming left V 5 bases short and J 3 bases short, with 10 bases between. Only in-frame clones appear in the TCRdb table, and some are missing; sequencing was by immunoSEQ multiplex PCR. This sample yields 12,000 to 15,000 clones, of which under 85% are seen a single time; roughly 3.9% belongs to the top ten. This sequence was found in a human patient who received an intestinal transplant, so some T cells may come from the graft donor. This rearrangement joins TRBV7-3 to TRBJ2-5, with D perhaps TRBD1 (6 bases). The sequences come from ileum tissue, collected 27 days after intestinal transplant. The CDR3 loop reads CASSLSGEETQYF. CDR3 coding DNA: TGTGCCAGCAGCCTCTCAGGGGAAGAGACCCAGTACTTC.